Listed below are T cell receptor beta chains from one sample, sequenced in a study of cytomegalovirus exposure and HLA in healthy donors. The table came from immunoSEQ multiplex PCR; TCRdb's copy has only in-frame clones and leaves some out. Counted here are 200,000 to 250,000 clones, around 73% occurring once; the ten biggest clones make up less than 4.5%. Sequencing was done on a sample of PBMCs. Receptors were obtained from a male donor in good health and CMV-seronegative. Both conserved end residues are trimmed from each CDR3.

TRBJ1-1,TRBV7-3,ASSPVSRSKPTEAF
.,TRBV27,ASSFTSGRGYEQY
TRBJ1-1,TRBV11-2,ASSPTGREAF
TRBJ2-7,TRBV4-1,ASSQTGSQAYEQY
TRBJ1-4,TRBV2,ASRETENEKLF
TRBJ2-2,TRBV11-2,ASSWGEGPNTGELF
TRBJ1-1,TRBV9,ASSVGAVNTEAF
TRBJ1-1,TRBV5-1,ASSLAQGVGFVEAF
TRBJ1-2,TRBV2,ASRQGPGYGYT
TRBJ1-5,TRBV18,ASSPLGQGGHQPQH
TRBJ2-1,TRBV5-4,ASSLAGSSGNEQF
TRBJ1-4,TRBV2,ASSTRENEKLF
TRBJ1-5,TRBV19,ASSIYRDGNQPQH
TRBJ1-4,TRBV5-4,ASSFQGNEKLF
TRBJ2-7,TRBV5-1,ASSHTGTGTEQY
TRBJ1-2,TRBV27,ASSLEGQGPNYGYT
TRBJ2-2,TRBV7-3,ASSTSPAGAGELF
TRBJ1-5,TRBV6-1,ASSGAVSNQPQH
TRBJ2-7,TRBV4-2,ASSQVDRDEQY
TRBJ2-1,TRBV29-1,SSRGLAGSQSSYNEQF
TRBJ2-5,TRBV5-4,ASSLGRGIGETQY
TRBJ1-2,TRBV4-1,ASSTVGTGAGGYT
TRBJ2-1,TRBV27,ASSLAGGREQF
TRBJ2-1,TRBV5-1,ASSLVGNNEQF
TRBJ2-5,TRBV6-6,ASSSDYDGTQY
TRBJ2-7,TRBV19,ATSAGTGKMGEQY
TRBJ2-1,TRBV21-1,ASSKFGDRGEREQF
TRBJ2-2,TRBV30,AWSGPSTGELF